This TCR beta chain was identified during a study of T cell repertoires in cytomegalovirus infection. Findings of the study overall: Clonotype analysis showed dominance of the ex vivo response by HLA-C-restricted CMV-specific TCR beta clonotypes.

TCRdb used MiXCR to reprocess the reads, holding one entry per CDR3 protein. The table includes about 85,000 distinct CDR3 sequences, roughly 44% detected once. The CDR3 runs 14 residues. The germline gives CDR1 MDHEN, CDR2 SYDVKM. V gave up 1 base and J gave up 8 bases, with 12 bases separating them. For this clonotype: The antigen remains undetermined.

The receptor comes from a human donor in good health (CMV status not recorded). Some clones in this sample may be carry-over from other donors' samples. Material: CD8+ T cells from cultured PBMCs, obtained from culture after CMV antigen stimulation. The gene calls are TRBV28 and TRBJ2-4; tentative D call: TRBD2 (5 bases). The CDR3 DNA reads TGTGCCAGCAGTTTATATACGGGATCGGACATTCAGTACTTC. Translating it yields CASSLYTGSDIQYF.